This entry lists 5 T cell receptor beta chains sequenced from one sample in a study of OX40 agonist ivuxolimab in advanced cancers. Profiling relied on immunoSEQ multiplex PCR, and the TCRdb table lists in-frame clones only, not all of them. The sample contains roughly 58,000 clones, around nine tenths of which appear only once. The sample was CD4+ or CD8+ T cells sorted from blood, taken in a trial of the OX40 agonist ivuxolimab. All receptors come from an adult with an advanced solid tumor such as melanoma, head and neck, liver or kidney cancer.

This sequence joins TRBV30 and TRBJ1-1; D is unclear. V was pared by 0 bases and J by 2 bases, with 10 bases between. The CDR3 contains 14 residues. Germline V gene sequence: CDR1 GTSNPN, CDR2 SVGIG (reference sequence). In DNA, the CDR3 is TGTGCCTGGAGTGTAAATCCGGGAAACACTGAAGCTTTCTTT. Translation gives CAWSVNPGNTEAFF.

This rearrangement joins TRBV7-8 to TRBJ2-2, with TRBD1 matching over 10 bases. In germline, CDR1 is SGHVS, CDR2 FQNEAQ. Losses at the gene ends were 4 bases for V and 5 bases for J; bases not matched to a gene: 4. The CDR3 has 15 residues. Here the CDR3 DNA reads TGTGCCAGCAGCTATAGACAGGGGGCGACCGGGGAGCTGTTTTTT. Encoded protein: CASSYRQGATGELFF.

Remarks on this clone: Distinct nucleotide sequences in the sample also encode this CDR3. This CDR3 is CATSREGSGQPQHF. The CDR3 nucleotides read TGTGCCACCAGCAGAGAGGGGAGTGGGCAGCCCCAGCATTTT. The chain joins TRBV15 to TRBJ1-5, with unresolved D. The CDR3 consists of 14 residues. CDR1 and CDR2 from the germline V gene are LNHNV and YYDKDF (reference sequence). Trimming took off 0 bases at V and 7 bases at J, with 10 bases between the two ends.

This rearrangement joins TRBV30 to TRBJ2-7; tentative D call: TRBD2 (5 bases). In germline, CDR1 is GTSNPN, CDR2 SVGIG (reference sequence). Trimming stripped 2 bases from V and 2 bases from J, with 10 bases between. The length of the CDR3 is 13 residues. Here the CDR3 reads CAWSTGMTYEQYF. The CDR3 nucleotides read TGTGCCTGGAGTACCGGGATGACCTACGAGCAGTACTTC.

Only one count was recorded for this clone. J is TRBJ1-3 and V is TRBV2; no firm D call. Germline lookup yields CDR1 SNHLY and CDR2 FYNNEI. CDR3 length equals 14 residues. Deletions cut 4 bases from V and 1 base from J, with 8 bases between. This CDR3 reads CASSVARSGNTIYF. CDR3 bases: TGTGCCAGCAGTGTAGCCAGGTCTGGAAACACCATATATTTT.